This T cell receptor beta chain originates from a study of CD8+ T cells in alopecia areata. In the study overall: The drug, oral tofacitinib, was given to treated patients at 5 to 10 mg twice daily.

RNA was extracted and reverse transcribed into cDNA as the sequencing template. Here immunoSEQ multiplex PCR was the method, and the copy in TCRdb shows in-frame clones only, minus some. The table shows approximately 100,000 clones, with around 86% occurring only once. The CDR3 has 15 residues. The V gene's germline CDR1 is SGHRS and CDR2 YFSETQ. Trimming removed 0 bases from V and 1 base from J, with 8 bases in between. Treatment in this sample: oral pan-JAK inhibitor, 5-10 mg twice daily. The sequence derives from a human donor with alopecia areata. J is TRBJ2-1 and V is TRBV5-1; D gene unclear. Sequences were derived from CD8+ T cells sorted from blood, sampled between weeks 30 and 35, from a patient treated with tofacitinib. The CDR3 spells CASSLVYSSYNEQFF. In nucleotides, the CDR3 is TGCGCCAGCAGCTTGGTTTACTCTTCCTACAATGAGCAGTTCTTC.